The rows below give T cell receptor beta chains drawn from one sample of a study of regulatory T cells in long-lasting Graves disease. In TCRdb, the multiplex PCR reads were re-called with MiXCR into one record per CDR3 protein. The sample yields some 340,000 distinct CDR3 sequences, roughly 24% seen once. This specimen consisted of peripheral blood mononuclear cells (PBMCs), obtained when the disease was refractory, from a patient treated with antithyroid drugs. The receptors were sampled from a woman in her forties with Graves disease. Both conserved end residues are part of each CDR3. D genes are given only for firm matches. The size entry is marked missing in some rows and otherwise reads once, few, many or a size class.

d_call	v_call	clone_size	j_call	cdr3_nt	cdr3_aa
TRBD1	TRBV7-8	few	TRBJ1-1	TGTGCCAGCAGCTTAATAGAATACAGGTTAACGACAGGGGGCTTAGACACTGAAGCTTTCTTT	CASSLIEYRLTTGGLDTEAFF
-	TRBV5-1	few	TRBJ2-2	TGCGCCAGCAGCTTCAACCGGTACACCGGGGAGCTGTTTTTT	CASSFNRYTGELFF
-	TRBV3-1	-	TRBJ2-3	TGTGCCAGCAGCCGCCAGCGAGATACGCAGTATTTT	CASSRQRDTQYF
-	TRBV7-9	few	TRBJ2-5	TGTGCCAGCAGCTTAGGATTTTCCCATTGGGGAGAGACCCAGTACTTC	CASSLGFSHWGETQYF
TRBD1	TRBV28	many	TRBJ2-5	TGTGCCAGCACAGGGACAGGGAAAGAGACCCAGTACTTC	CASTGTGKETQYF
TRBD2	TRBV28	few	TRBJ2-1	TGTGCCAGCAGGCCCTGGACTAGCGGGACGGAGCAGTTCTTC	CASRPWTSGTEQFF
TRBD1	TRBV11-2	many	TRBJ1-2	TGTGCCAGCAGCTCCTTGGACAGGGAGCGACTATATGGCTACACCTTC	CASSSLDRERLYGYTF
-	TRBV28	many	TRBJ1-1	TGTGCCAGCAGTTTAGAGCCGGGATTAGCTTTCTTT	CASSLEPGLAFF
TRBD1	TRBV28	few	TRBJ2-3	TGTGCCAGCACCCCAGGGGGTTCGGTAGATACGCAGTATTTT	CASTPGGSVDTQYF
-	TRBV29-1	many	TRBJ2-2	TGCAGCGGCAAGCTGGTCTTGGCGGGACGGACCGGGGAGCTGTTTTTT	CSGKLVLAGRTGELFF
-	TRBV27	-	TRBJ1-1	TGTGCCAGCAGTGTATCCGGAAGCACTGAAGCTTTCTTT	CASSVSGSTEAFF
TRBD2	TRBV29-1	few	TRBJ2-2	TGCAGCGTTGGACTAGCCGACACCGGGGAGCTGTTTTTT	CSVGLADTGELFF
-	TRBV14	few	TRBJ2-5	TGTGCCAGCAGCCAGCATCCTATCATCGGGACGGCTCAAGAGACCCAGTACTTC	CASSQHPIIGTAQETQYF
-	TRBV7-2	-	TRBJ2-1	TGTGCCAGCAGCTTACGTTCGACTAGTTACAATGAGCAGTTCTTC	CASSLRSTSYNEQFF
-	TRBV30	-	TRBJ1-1	TGTGCCTGGAGTATCCGGGACAATTATGAAGCTTTCTTT	CAWSIRDNYEAFF
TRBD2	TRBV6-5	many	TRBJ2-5	TGTGCCAGCAGTTACACTAGCGGGAGTGGAGAGACCCAGTACTTC	CASSYTSGSGETQYF
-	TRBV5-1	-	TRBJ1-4	TGCGCCAGTAGCTTGGCCCCCACCGAAAAACTGTTTTTT	CASSLAPTEKLFF
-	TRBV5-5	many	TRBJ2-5	TGTGCCAGCAGCTTGGGTTTCGGAGATTCACTCCGGACCCAGTACTTC	CASSLGFGDSLRTQYF
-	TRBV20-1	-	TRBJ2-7	TGCAGTGCTAGAGTGATGGGAGGACCTTTTCAAGAGCAGTACTTC	CSARVMGGPFQEQYF
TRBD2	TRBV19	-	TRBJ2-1	TGTGCCAGTAGCGCGGGACTAGCGGCATACAATGAGCAGTTCTTC	CASSAGLAAYNEQFF
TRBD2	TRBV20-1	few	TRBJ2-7	TGCAGTGCTAGAGACTTCCTTAAACCAGCGGGAGGGGAGATCGAGCAGTACTTC	CSARDFLKPAGGEIEQYF
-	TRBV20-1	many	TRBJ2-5	TGCAGTGCAGGTGACCAGGGGGAGACCCAGTACTTC	CSAGDQGETQYF